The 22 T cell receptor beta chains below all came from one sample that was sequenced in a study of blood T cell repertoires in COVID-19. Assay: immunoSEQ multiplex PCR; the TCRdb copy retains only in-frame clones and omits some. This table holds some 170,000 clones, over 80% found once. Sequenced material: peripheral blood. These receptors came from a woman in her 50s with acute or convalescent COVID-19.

The CDR3 region is CASSSLGTANEKLFF. The CDR3 nucleotides read TGTGCCAGCAGCAGCCTCGGGACAGCTAATGAAAAACTGTTTTTT. The genes are TRBV7-9 and TRBJ1-4; 7 positions match TRBD1. Germline V gives CDR1 SEHNR, CDR2 FQNEAQ (reference sequence). V gave up 5 bases and J gave up 3 bases; unmatched junction bases: 6. The CDR3 is 15 amino acids.

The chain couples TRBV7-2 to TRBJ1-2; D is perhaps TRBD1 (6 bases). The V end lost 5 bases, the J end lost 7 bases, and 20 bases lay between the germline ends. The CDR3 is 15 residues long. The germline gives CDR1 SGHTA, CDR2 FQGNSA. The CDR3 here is CASSARRAGEGGYTF. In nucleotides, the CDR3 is TGTGCCAGCAGCGCGAGGCGGGCAGGGGAGGGTGGCTACACCTTC.

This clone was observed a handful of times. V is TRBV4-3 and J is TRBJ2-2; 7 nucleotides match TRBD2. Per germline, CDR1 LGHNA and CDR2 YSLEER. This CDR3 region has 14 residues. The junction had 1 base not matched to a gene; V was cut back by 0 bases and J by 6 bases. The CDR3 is CASSQDRGAGELFF. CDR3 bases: TGCGCCAGCAGCCAAGATCGGGGGGCCGGGGAGCTGTTTTTT.

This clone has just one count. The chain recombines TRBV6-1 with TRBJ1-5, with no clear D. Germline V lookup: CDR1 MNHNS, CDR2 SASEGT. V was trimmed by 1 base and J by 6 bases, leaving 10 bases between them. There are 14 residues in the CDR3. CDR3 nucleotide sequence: TGTGCCAGCAGTGAAGAGCGGGCCGGTCAGCCCCAGCATTTT. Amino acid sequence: CASSEERAGQPQHF.

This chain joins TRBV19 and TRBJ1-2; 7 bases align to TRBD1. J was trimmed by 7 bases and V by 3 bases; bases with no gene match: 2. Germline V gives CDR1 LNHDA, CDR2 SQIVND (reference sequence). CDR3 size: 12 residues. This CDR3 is CASSIGDSGYTF. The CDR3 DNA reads TGTGCCAGTAGTATCGGGGACAGTGGCTACACCTTC.

Here the CDR3 reads CAWSPTRGIEQYF. DNA for the CDR3: TGTGCCTGGAGTCCAACCAGGGGGATCGAGCAGTACTTC. The chain is built from TRBV30 and TRBJ2-7; 7 bases agree with TRBD1. The CDR3 spans 13 residues. CDR1 and CDR2 (germline): GTSNPN, SVGIG (reference sequence). The V and J ends lost 2 bases and 6 bases, in that order; junction bases with no gene match: 7.

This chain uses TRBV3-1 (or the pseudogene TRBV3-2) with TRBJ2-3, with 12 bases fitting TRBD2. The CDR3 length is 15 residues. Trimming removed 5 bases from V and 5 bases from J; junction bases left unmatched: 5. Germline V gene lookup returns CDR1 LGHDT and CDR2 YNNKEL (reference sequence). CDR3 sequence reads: CASSRLAGEGDTQYF. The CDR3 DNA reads TGTGCCAGCAGCAGACTAGCGGGAGAAGGAGATACGCAGTATTTT.

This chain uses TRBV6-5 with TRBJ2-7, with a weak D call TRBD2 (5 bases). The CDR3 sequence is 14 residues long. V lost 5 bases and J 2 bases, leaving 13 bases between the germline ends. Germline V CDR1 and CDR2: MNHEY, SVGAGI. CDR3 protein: CASSPPGKTYEQYF. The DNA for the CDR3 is TGTGCCAGCAGTCCTCCCGGGAAAACCTACGAGCAGTACTTC.

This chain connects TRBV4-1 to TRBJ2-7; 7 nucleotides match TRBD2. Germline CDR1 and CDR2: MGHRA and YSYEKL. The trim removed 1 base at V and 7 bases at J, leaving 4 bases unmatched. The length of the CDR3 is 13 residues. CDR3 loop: CASSQAGLDEQYF. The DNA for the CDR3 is TGCGCCAGCAGCCAAGCAGGACTAGATGAGCAGTACTTC.

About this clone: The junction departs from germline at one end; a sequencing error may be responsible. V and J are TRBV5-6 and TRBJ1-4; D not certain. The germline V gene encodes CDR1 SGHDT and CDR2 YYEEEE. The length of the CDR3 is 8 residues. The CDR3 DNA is TGTGCCAGCAGCAGCGTCGGATTT. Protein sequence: CASSSVGF.

The CDR3 sequence: CASSLVGSSNTEAFF. DNA of the CDR3: TGTGCCAGCAGCTTGGTAGGGAGCTCCAACACTGAAGCTTTCTTT. V usage is TRBV7-9 and J usage is TRBJ1-1; D gene uncertain. Deletions cut 3 bases from V and 2 bases from J, with 13 bases between. Germline V gene sequence: CDR1 SEHNR, CDR2 FQNEAQ (reference sequence). This CDR3 has 15 amino acids.

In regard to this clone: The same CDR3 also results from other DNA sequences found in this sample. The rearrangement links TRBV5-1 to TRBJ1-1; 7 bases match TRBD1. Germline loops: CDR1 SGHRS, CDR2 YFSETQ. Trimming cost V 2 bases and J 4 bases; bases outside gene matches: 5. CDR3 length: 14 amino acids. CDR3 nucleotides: TGCGCCAGCAGCTTAAGACAGGGTGGCACTGAAGCTTTCTTT. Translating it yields CASSLRQGGTEAFF.

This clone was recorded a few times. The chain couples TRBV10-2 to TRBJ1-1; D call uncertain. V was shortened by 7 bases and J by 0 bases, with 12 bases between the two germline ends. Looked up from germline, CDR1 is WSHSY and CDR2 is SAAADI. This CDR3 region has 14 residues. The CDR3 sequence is CASITSRLNTEAFF. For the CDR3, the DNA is TGCGCCAGCATAACCTCCAGATTGAACACTGAAGCTTTCTTT.

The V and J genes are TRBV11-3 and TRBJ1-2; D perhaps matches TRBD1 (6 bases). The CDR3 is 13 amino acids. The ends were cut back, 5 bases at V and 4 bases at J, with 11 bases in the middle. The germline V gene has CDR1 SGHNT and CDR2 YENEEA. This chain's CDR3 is CASSHRDGYGYTF. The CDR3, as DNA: TGTGCCAGCAGCCACAGGGACGGCTATGGCTACACCTTC.

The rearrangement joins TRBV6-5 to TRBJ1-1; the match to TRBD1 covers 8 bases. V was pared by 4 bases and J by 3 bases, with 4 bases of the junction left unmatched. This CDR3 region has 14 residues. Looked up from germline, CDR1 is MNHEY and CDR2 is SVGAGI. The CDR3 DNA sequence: TGTGCCAGCAGTTCAGGGGGCTCGTACACTGAAGCTTTCTTT. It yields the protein CASSSGGSYTEAFF.

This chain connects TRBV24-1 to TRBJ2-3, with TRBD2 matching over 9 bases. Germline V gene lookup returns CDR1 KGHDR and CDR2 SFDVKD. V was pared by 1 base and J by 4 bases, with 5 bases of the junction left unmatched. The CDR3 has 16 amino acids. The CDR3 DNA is TGTGCCACCAGTGATTTTGCGGGGGGGCTCTCAGATACGCAGTATTTT. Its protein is CATSDFAGGLSDTQYF.

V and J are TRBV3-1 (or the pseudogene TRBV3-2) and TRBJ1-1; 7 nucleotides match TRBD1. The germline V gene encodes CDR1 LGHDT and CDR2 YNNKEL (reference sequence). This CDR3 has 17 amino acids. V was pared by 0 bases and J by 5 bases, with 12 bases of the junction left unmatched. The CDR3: CASSQEIGKGARTEAFF. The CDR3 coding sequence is TGTGCCAGCAGCCAAGAAATAGGGAAGGGGGCGCGAACTGAAGCTTTCTTT.

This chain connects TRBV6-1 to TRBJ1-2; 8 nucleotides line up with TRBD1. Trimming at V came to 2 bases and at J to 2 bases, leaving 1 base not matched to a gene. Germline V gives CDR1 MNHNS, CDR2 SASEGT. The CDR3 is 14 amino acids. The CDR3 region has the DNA TGTGCCAGCAGTGAATCAGGGGGCAACTATGGCTACACCTTC. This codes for CASSESGGNYGYTF.

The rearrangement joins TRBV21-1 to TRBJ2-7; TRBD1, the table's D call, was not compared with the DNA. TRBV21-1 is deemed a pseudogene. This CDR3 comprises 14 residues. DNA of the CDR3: TGTGCCAGCAGCAACATCACAGGGACCTACGAGCAGTACTTC. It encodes CASSNITGTYEQYF.

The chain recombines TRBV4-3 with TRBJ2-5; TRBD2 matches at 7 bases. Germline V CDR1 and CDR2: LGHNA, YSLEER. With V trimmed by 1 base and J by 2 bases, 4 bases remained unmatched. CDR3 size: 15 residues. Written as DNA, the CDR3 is TGCGCCAGCAGCCAAGGGGGGGGACTTCAAGAGACCCAGTACTTC. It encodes CASSQGGGLQETQYF.

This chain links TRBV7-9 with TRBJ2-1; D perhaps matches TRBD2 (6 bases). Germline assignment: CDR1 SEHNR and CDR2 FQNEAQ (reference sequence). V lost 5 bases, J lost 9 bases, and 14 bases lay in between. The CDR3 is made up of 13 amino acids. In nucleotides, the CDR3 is TGTGCCAGCAGCCCCATGCGGCGGGGTGAGCAGTTCTTC. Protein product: CASSPMRRGEQFF.

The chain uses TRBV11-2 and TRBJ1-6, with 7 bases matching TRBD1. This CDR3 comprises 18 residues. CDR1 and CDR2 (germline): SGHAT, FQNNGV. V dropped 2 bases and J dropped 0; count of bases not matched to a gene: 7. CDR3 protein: CASSLRSGGSSYNSPLHF. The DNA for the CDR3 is TGTGCCAGCAGCTTAAGATCAGGGGGAAGCTCCTATAATTCACCCCTCCACTTT.